Listed below are T cell receptor beta chains from one sample, sequenced in a study of OX40 agonist ivuxolimab in advanced cancers. Assay used: immunoSEQ multiplex PCR; TCRdb lists only in-frame clones, some missing. Among roughly 60,000 clones listed, about 86% were seen once. This sample comprised CD4+ or CD8+ T cells sorted from blood, obtained in a trial of the OX40 agonist ivuxolimab. The receptors were sampled from an adult with an advanced solid tumor such as melanoma, head and neck, liver or kidney cancer. CDR3s include the opening cysteine and the closing phenylalanine or tryptophan. A D gene is named only where the DNA matches it firmly. Clone size is given for some rows only: seen once, a few or many times, or a class if the clone is expanded.

J	D	size	V	DNA	CDR3
TRBJ2-3	TRBD2	.	TRBV18	TGTGCCAGCTCACAGACTAGCGGGACAGATACGCAGTATTTT	CASSQTSGTDTQYF
TRBJ1-6	TRBD1	few	TRBV15	TGTGCCACCAGCAGAGGGACAGGGGGATTTTTTTCACCCCTCCACTTT	CATSRGTGGFFSPLHF
TRBJ2-5	.	.	TRBV14	TGTGCCAGCAGCCAAGTTGGGGCTGCGGAGACCCAGTACTTC	CASSQVGAAETQYF
TRBJ1-4	TRBD1	.	TRBV19	TGTGCCAGTAGTGCAAGGGACAGCCTGTTTTTT	CASSARDSLFF
TRBJ2-7	.	.	TRBV7-2	TGTGCCAGCAGCTCCGACTTAACCTACGAGCAGTACTTC	CASSSDLTYEQYF
TRBJ2-2	TRBD2	.	TRBV19	TGTGCCAGTAGCCCTAGCGGGGGCCTAAGAGGGGAGCTGTTTTTT	CASSPSGGLRGELFF
TRBJ1-6	TRBD1	.	TRBV29-1	TGCAGCGTTGGGGAACAGGACAGGGGGCCTTCACCCCTCCACTTT	CSVGEQDRGPSPLHF
TRBJ2-5	TRBD1	.	TRBV5-1	TGCGCCAGCAGCATCGCTAGACAGGGCTGGTACTTC	CASSIARQGWYF
TRBJ2-7	TRBD2	.	TRBV5-6	TGTGCCAGCAGCTTGGGACTAGCGGGACCGTACTTC	CASSLGLAGPYF
TRBJ1-5	TRBD1	.	TRBV10-3	TGTGCCATCAGGGACAGGTTCAATCAGCCCCAGCATTTT	CAIRDRFNQPQHF
TRBJ2-5	.	.	TRBV5-4	TGTGCCAGCAGCTTGGAGTCGTCGTCAGAGACCCAGTACTTC	CASSLESSSETQYF
TRBJ1-5	.	few	TRBV2	TGTGCCAGCAGTGAAACCGTATCGGCCCAGCATTTT	CASSETVSAQHF
TRBJ1-1	.	.	TRBV6-6	TGTGCCAGCAGTCAACCGGGCGAAGCTTTCTTT	CASSQPGEAFF
TRBJ2-6	.	.	TRBV18	TGTGCCAGCTCACCAGCTCCCTCTGGGGCCAACGTCCTGACTTTC	CASSPAPSGANVLTF
TRBJ2-7	.	.	TRBV20-1	TGCAGTGCCGTTGACTCTTACGAGCAGTACTTC	CSAVDSYEQYF
TRBJ1-2	TRBD1	.	TRBV6-5	TGTGCCAGCACCGCTGGGACAGCCGGCGGCTACACCTTC	CASTAGTAGGYTF
TRBJ2-5	.	.	TRBV7-8	TGTGCCAGCAGCTTAAAAGAGACCCAGTACTTC	CASSLKETQYF
TRBJ1-1	.	.	TRBV29-1	TGCAGCGTTGAGGTGGCGAACACTGAAGCTTTCTTT	CSVEVANTEAFF
TRBJ2-1	.	.	TRBV7-2	TGTGCCAGCAGCCCCCGTGAGGGGTCCAATGAGCAGTTCTTC	CASSPREGSNEQFF
TRBJ2-2	TRBD1	.	TRBV11-2	TGTGCCAGCAGCCTGAGACAGGGGGCGGGCACCGGGGAGCTGTTTTTT	CASSLRQGAGTGELFF